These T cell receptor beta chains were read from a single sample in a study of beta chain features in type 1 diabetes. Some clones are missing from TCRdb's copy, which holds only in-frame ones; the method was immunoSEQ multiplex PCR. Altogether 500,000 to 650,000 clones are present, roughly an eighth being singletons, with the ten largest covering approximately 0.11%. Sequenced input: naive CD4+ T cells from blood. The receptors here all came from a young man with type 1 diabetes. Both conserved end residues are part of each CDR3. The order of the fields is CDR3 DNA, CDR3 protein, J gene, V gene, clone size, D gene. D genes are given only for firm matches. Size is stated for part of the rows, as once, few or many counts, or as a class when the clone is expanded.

CDR3 DNA: TGCGCCAGCAGCGGGGACCCGTCGGCCGATGAGCAGTTCTTC
CDR3 protein: CASSGDPSADEQFF
J gene: TRBJ2-1
V gene: TRBV5-1
clone size: -
D gene: -

CDR3 DNA: TGCAGCGTTGTCTCTTCAGGGGGGCAGAAACAGTACTTC
CDR3 protein: CSVVSSGGQKQYF
J gene: TRBJ2-7
V gene: TRBV29-1
clone size: few
D gene: -

CDR3 DNA: TGCGCCAGCAGCGAGTCCCGGAGACAGGGAGGGATTGATGGTCAGCCCCAGCATTTT
CDR3 protein: CASSESRRQGGIDGQPQHF
J gene: TRBJ1-5
V gene: TRBV4-3
clone size: -
D gene: TRBD1

CDR3 DNA: TGTGCCACTCAAGCTTTGGCTAACTATGGCTACACCTTC
CDR3 protein: CATQALANYGYTF
J gene: TRBJ1-2
V gene: TRBV5-4
clone size: -
D gene: -

CDR3 DNA: TGTGCCAGCAGCGTAGATCCGAGCGAGGACTATGGCTACACCTTC
CDR3 protein: CASSVDPSEDYGYTF
J gene: TRBJ1-2
V gene: TRBV9
clone size: few
D gene: -

CDR3 DNA: TGCGCCAGCAGCGCCCCAGAGCGGGGGGTCTCCTACGAGCAGTACTTC
CDR3 protein: CASSAPERGVSYEQYF
J gene: TRBJ2-7
V gene: TRBV5-1
clone size: few
D gene: TRBD2

CDR3 DNA: TGTGCCAGCAGCTTGGGGCGGCGCCACACCGGGGAGCTGTTTTTT
CDR3 protein: CASSLGRRHTGELFF
J gene: TRBJ2-2
V gene: TRBV5-6
clone size: once
D gene: -

CDR3 DNA: TGTGCCAGTGACAGGGATCGCAATCAGCCCCAGCATTTT
CDR3 protein: CASDRDRNQPQHF
J gene: TRBJ1-5
V gene: TRBV19
clone size: few
D gene: TRBD1

CDR3 DNA: TGCGCCAGCAGCTGGGGACAGGATAACACTGAAGCTTTCTTT
CDR3 protein: CASSWGQDNTEAFF
J gene: TRBJ1-1
V gene: TRBV5-1
clone size: -
D gene: TRBD1

CDR3 DNA: TGTGCCAGCAGTTACTTGACCGGTGGGGGGTACATTCAGTACTTC
CDR3 protein: CASSYLTGGGYIQYF
J gene: TRBJ2-4
V gene: TRBV6-5
clone size: few
D gene: -

CDR3 DNA: TGTGCCAGCAGCTTAGGCCAGGTCATCGGGTACGAGCAGTACTTC
CDR3 protein: CASSLGQVIGYEQYF
J gene: TRBJ2-7
V gene: TRBV7-2
clone size: few
D gene: -

CDR3 DNA: TGTGCCAGCAGGGACAGCAATAAAGAGACCCAGTACTTC
CDR3 protein: CASRDSNKETQYF
J gene: TRBJ2-5
V gene: TRBV27
clone size: -
D gene: -

CDR3 DNA: TGTGCCAGCAGCCTTCGACCGGACAGATATCATGAAAAACTGTTTTTT
CDR3 protein: CASSLRPDRYHEKLFF
J gene: TRBJ1-4
V gene: TRBV13
clone size: -
D gene: -

CDR3 DNA: TGTGCCAGTAGTACTGGCAACAGGGGAGACACTGAAGCTTTCTTT
CDR3 protein: CASSTGNRGDTEAFF
J gene: TRBJ1-1
V gene: TRBV19
clone size: few
D gene: TRBD1

CDR3 DNA: TGTGCCAGTAGCCCTCCAGGGCGAGAGACCCAGTACTTC
CDR3 protein: CASSPPGRETQYF
J gene: TRBJ2-5
V gene: TRBV19
clone size: -
D gene: -

CDR3 DNA: TGTGCCAGCAGCGCCGGACAGAGCAACTATGGCTACACCTTC
CDR3 protein: CASSAGQSNYGYTF
J gene: TRBJ1-2
V gene: TRBV9
clone size: -
D gene: -